This T cell receptor beta chain was observed in a study of blood T cells in healthy people across ages. Whole-study findings and limits: CMV status of donors was unknown, possibly confounding expanded clonotype changes.

Each donor's blood draw was 7.5 to 10 milliliters of peripheral blood. Of note for this clonotype: Its antigen is unidentified.

Through a sample-barcoded 5' primer and a J-beta primer mix, a second PCR was run for 7 to 11 cycles. Each CDR3 protein gets one entry after TCRdb re-called the 5' RACE reads with MiXCR. The table lists some 800,000 distinct CDR3 sequences, 40% to 50% of them singletons. This clonotype was sampled from a man aged 55 to 70 in good health. Material for sequencing was blood.

As DNA, the CDR3 is TGCAGTGCTAACGTAGGGACGGATTATGGCTACACCTTC. Translated: CSANVGTDYGYTF. The chain carries TRBV20-1 and TRBJ1-2, with D tentatively TRBD1 (5 bases). The CDR3 extends over 13 amino acids. Germline CDR1 and CDR2: DFQATT and SNEGSKA (reference sequence). V lost 4 bases to trimming and J lost 5 bases, with 14 bases between them.